This T cell receptor (beta chain) was recorded in a study of T-cell reconstitution after alpha-beta-depleted transplantation in children. At least ten counts were recorded for this clonotype. The length of the CDR3 is 15 residues. V was clipped by 7 bases and J by 5 bases; unmatched bases: 13. Germline loops: CDR1 MGHDK, CDR2 SYGVNS. For TCRbeta, the library was prepared with unique molecular identifiers. TCRdb recomputed calls from the PCR reads with MiXCR, one row per CDR3 protein. The table records about 340,000 distinct CDR3 sequences, around 15% of them present only once. The TCR was taken from a male patient between 2 and 10 years old who had a stem cell transplant for acute lymphoblastic leukemia, so the T cells may come from the graft donor. Source: PBMCs, mostly from graft donor cells, taken 360 days after TCRalphabeta/CD19-depleted stem cell transplant. V gene TRBV25-1 combines with J gene TRBJ2-7; 8 positions match TRBD1. The CDR3 protein is CASTPWGQAPHEQYF. The CDR3 coding sequence is TGTGCCAGCACCCCCTGGGGACAGGCTCCCCACGAGCAGTACTTC.